These 18 T cell receptor beta chains were sequenced from one sample in a study of blood T cell repertoires in COVID-19. Generated by immunoSEQ multiplex PCR, the TCRdb table keeps only in-frame clones and is missing some. The table shows 250,000 or so clones, with about 90% occurring only once. The material sequenced was peripheral blood. The receptors originated from a man aged 80 or over with acute or convalescent COVID-19.

The V gene is TRBV5-8, the J gene TRBJ2-1; 7 bases fit TRBD2. CDR3 size: 11 residues. From germline, CDR1 is SGHTS and CDR2 YDEGEE. Trimming took 3 bases from V and 15 from J; bases not matched to a gene: 6. CDR3: CASSSRGGRFF. The CDR3 nucleotides read TGTGCCAGCAGCTCTCGGGGCGGGAGGTTCTTC.

This clone has just a few counts. This chain connects TRBV3-1 (or the pseudogene TRBV3-2) to TRBJ1-2; no definite D call. The germline V and J ends were trimmed by 3 bases and 5 bases, with 10 bases remaining between them. CDR1 and CDR2 (germline): LGHDT, YNNKEL (reference sequence). The CDR3 is 13 amino acids. The CDR3 nucleotides are TGTGCCAGCAGCCAGAGGGCAGGTTATGGCTACACCTTC. It codes for CASSQRAGYGYTF.

The J gene is TRBJ2-5, the V gene TRBV20-1; D is unclear. Germline V gene sequence: CDR1 DFQATT, CDR2 SNEGSKA (reference sequence). The CDR3 spans 11 residues. In DNA form, the CDR3 reads TGCATCGTCCGGGTCCAAGAGACCCAGTACTTC. Amino acids: CIVRVQETQYF.

The CDR3 sequence is CASSPGTGVSYEQYF. The CDR3 DNA reads as TGTGCCAGCAGCCCCGGGACAGGGGTTTCGTACGAGCAGTACTTC. V gene TRBV5-6 combines with J gene TRBJ2-7, with TRBD1 matching 10 bases. Germline assignment: CDR1 SGHDT and CDR2 YYEEEE. CDR3 length: 15 residues. Trimming at V came to 4 bases and at J to 4 bases, leaving 8 bases not matched to a gene.

The chain combines TRBV29-1 with TRBJ2-7; the match to TRBD1 covers 11 bases. After removal of 4 bases from V and 6 bases from J, the junction contained 8 bases not matched to a gene. CDR1 is SQVTM and CDR2 is ANQGSEA in the germline V gene. The CDR3 is 14 residues long. The chain's CDR3 is CSVGSRDRGSEQYF. As DNA, the CDR3 is TGCAGCGTTGGGTCAAGGGACAGGGGGAGCGAGCAGTACTTC.

The chain links TRBV5-4 to TRBJ2-1; D uncertain. The germline gives CDR1 SGHNT, CDR2 YYREEE (reference sequence). The CDR3 extends over 15 amino acids. Trimming pared 0 bases from V and 6 bases from J, leaving 13 bases between. CDR3 DNA: TGTGCCAGCAGCTTGGAGAATCCAGTCCTCAATGAGCAGTTCTTC. This gives the protein CASSLENPVLNEQFF.

This chain connects TRBV10-3 to TRBJ2-1, with a tentative D call TRBD2 (5 bases). The germline V gene has CDR1 ENHRY and CDR2 SYGVKD. The CDR3 totals 12 residues. CDR3 sequence (DNA): TGTGCGATGGGAGCATCCTACAATGAGCAGTTCTTC. Amino acid sequence: CAMGASYNEQFF.

The V gene is TRBV9, the J gene TRBJ1-2, with D perhaps matching TRBD1 (6 bases). CDR1 is SGDLS and CDR2 is YYNGEE in the germline V gene. This CDR3 comprises 16 residues. V lost 4 bases and J 0 bases, leaving 16 bases between the germline ends. Here the CDR3 reads CASSLSPGASNYGYTF. CDR3 nucleotide sequence: TGTGCCAGCAGCCTTTCCCCAGGGGCATCTAACTATGGCTACACCTTC.

The V call is TRBV19, the J call TRBJ2-2; a weak D match, TRBD2 (5 bases). The V gene's germline CDR1 is LNHDA and CDR2 SQIVND (reference sequence). Trimming shortened V by 5 bases and J by 3 bases, and 16 bases separated the two germline ends. The CDR3 extends over 16 amino acids. The CDR3 DNA is TGTGCCAGTAGTTTCAACCCTCGAGCGGACACCGGGGAGCTGTTTTTT. It encodes CASSFNPRADTGELFF.

Of note for this clone: The junction does not match germline at one end; this may be a read error. The rearrangement uses TRBV11-1 and TRBJ2-5, with TRBD2 identical over 12 bases. The CDR3 length is 14 residues. CDR1 and CDR2 from the germline V gene are SGHAT and FQDESV (reference sequence). The CDR3 is CASSLAGGTETQYF. CDR3 nucleotides: TGTGCCAGCAGCCTAGCGGGAGGGACAGAGACCCAGTACTTC.

This clone has only one observation. This rearrangement joins TRBV4-2 to TRBJ1-2; perhaps TRBD1 as D (5 bases). V was cut by 4 bases and J by 4 bases, with 13 bases left in between. The CDR3 runs to 14 residues. From germline, CDR1 is LGHNA and CDR2 YNFKEQ. In DNA form, the CDR3 reads TGTGCCAGCAGCCCAGGTGCAGGGCCCTATGGCTACACCTTC. Translated: CASSPGAGPYGYTF.

This rearrangement joins TRBV5-6 to TRBJ1-2, with D possibly being TRBD1 (6 bases). V was cut by 0 bases and J by 2 bases, with 14 bases left in between. The CDR3 loop spans 16 amino acids. Per the germline V gene, CDR1 is SGHDT and CDR2 is YYEEEE. CDR3 residues: CASSLDTGNRNYGYTF. The CDR3 nucleotides read TGTGCCAGCAGCTTGGACACAGGGAATAGGAACTATGGCTACACCTTC.

V usage is TRBV3-1 (or the pseudogene TRBV3-2) and J usage is TRBJ2-7; 16 bases are shared with TRBD2. The germline V gene encodes CDR1 LGHDT and CDR2 YNNKEL (reference sequence). The CDR3 is 16 amino acids. The junction had 4 bases not matched to a gene; V was cut back by 3 bases and J by 5 bases. This CDR3 is CASSQGLAGGSDEQYF. DNA for the CDR3: TGTGCCAGCAGCCAGGGACTAGCGGGGGGGTCTGACGAGCAGTACTTC.

This clone was found a few times. The chain employs TRBV6-6 and TRBJ2-7; maybe TRBD2 (6 bases). V lost 6 bases, J lost 5 bases, and 11 bases lay in between. The CDR3 is 12 residues long. Germline CDR1 and CDR2: MNHNY and SVGAGI (reference sequence). DNA of the CDR3: TGTGCCAGCAGCTGGGACTGGGACGAGCAGTACTTC. Translated, it gives CASSWDWDEQYF.

This clone occurred a few times. The chain combines TRBV5-5 with TRBJ2-2, with 8 bases that match TRBD1. There are 15 residues in the CDR3. Germline values: CDR1 SGHKS, CDR2 YYEKEE (reference sequence). V trimming: 7 bases; J trimming: 4 bases; junction bases outside the gene matches: 9. CDR3 bases: TGTGCCAGCGGTTGGGCAGGGGGCGGCACCGGGGAGCTGTTTTTT. Translated, it gives CASGWAGGGTGELFF.

The chain employs TRBV19 and TRBJ2-3; D not certain. The CDR3 sequence is 14 residues long. Trimming took off 5 bases at V and 4 bases at J, with 13 bases between the two ends. Germline V CDR1 and CDR2: LNHDA, SQIVND (reference sequence). The CDR3 here is CASSVSSYPDTQYF. The DNA for the CDR3 is TGTGCCAGTAGTGTTTCAAGCTACCCAGATACGCAGTATTTT.

The genes are TRBV6-2 or TRBV6-3 and TRBJ1-1; D gene uncertain. The CDR3 contains 16 residues. Trimming cost V 0 bases and J 0 bases, with 11 bases left between them. Germline V gene lookup returns CDR1 MNHEY and CDR2 SVGEGT. In DNA, the CDR3 is TGTGCCAGCAGTTACTCGATTGAGGGTGTGAACACTGAAGCTTTCTTT. Protein product: CASSYSIEGVNTEAFF.

The V and J genes are TRBV7-8 and TRBJ2-5; D perhaps matches TRBD1 (5 bases). V dropped 2 bases and J dropped 3 bases, with 13 bases sitting between them. Germline lookup yields CDR1 SGHVS and CDR2 FQNEAQ. The length of the CDR3 is 15 residues. CDR3 residues: CASSLFQGKEETQYF. The CDR3 coding sequence is TGTGCCAGCAGCTTATTTCAGGGAAAAGAAGAGACCCAGTACTTC.